These 27 T cell receptor beta chains share one sample of origin, sequenced in a study of CD8+CD57+ T cells in acquired aplastic anemia. TCR beta VDJ combinations and CDR3 sequences were profiled from genomic DNA. Each CDR3 protein is one row after TCRdb ran MiXCR on the reads. Of about 180,000 distinct CDR3 sequences in the sample, over 40% are singletons; the top ten hold roughly 1.8%. Selection for sequencing was limited to patients who had shown CD8+CD57+ cell expansion by flow cytometry. The sample taken for sequencing was sorted CD4+, CD8+, or CD8+CD57+ T cells (not recorded which) from PBMCs. The receptor set was obtained from a human donor with aplastic anemia.

This clonotype was counted many times. V gene TRBV2 combines with J gene TRBJ2-5, with no clear D. The ends were cut back, 9 bases at V and 8 bases at J, with 13 bases in the middle. Per germline, CDR1 SNHLY and CDR2 FYNNEI. The CDR3 has 11 amino acids. CDR3 bases: TGTGCCAGTACTACCCGAGAAACCCAGTACTTC. It specifies CASTTRETQYF.

Comments on this clonotype: A read error may account for a junction end that differs from germline. This chain uses TRBV10-3 with TRBJ1-4; D may be TRBD1 (6 bases). The CDR3 totals 16 residues. Per germline, CDR1 ENHRY and CDR2 SYGVKD. The CDR3 DNA reads as TGTGCCAGCAGTGGTCTGGGGGGGCGCACTAATGAAAAACTGTTTTTT. Its protein is CASSGLGGRTNEKLFF.

This chain links TRBV10-3 with TRBJ1-2; 10 nucleotides align to TRBD1. The CDR3 has 13 residues. V shed 6 bases and J 7 bases; nucleotides not matched to a gene: 5. Germline-derived CDR1 and CDR2 are ENHRY and SYGVKD. The CDR3 sequence is CAISGTGDGGYTF. The CDR3, as DNA: TGTGCCATCAGCGGGACAGGGGACGGTGGCTACACCTTC.

This rearrangement joins TRBV19 to TRBJ2-7; 11 positions match TRBD2. Germline V gene data show CDR1 as LNHDA and CDR2 as SQIVND (reference sequence). Trimming took 4 bases from V and 1 from J; bases not matched to a gene: 3. This CDR3 has 15 amino acids. CDR3 bases: TGTGCCAGTAGTACTCTAGCGGGAGGTTCCTACGAGCAGTACTTC. Its protein is CASSTLAGGSYEQYF.

The chain has TRBV19 and TRBJ1-5, with no clear D. V dropped 3 bases and J dropped 6 bases, with 6 bases sitting between them. This CDR3 is built from 12 residues. CDR1 and CDR2 (germline): LNHDA, SQIVND (reference sequence). CDR3 loop: CASSIGGQPQHF. DNA of the CDR3: TGTGCCAGTAGTATTGGAGGTCAGCCCCAGCATTTT.

This clonotype showed up many times. The chain uses TRBV5-1 and TRBJ1-1, with D unclear. V lost 0 bases and J lost 1, with 7 bases in between. This CDR3 has 14 residues. Germline CDR1 SGHRS, CDR2 YFSETQ. The CDR3 is CASSLALANTEAFF. In DNA, the CDR3 is TGCGCCAGCAGCTTGGCCCTGGCGAACACTGAAGCTTTCTTT.

The V gene is TRBV7-2, the J gene TRBJ2-3; D remains ambiguous. Trimming took off 1 base at V and 4 bases at J, with 9 bases between the two ends. There are 14 residues in the CDR3. Germline CDR1 is SGHTA and CDR2 is FQGNSA. The CDR3 nucleotides are TGTGCCAGCAGCTTAGTTCCTAACTCAGATACGCAGTATTTT. Protein: CASSLVPNSDTQYF.

This clonotype was seen at least ten times. The chain carries TRBV4-1 and TRBJ1-6; D call uncertain. The length of the CDR3 is 16 residues. Trimming took off 1 base at V and 3 bases at J, with 10 bases between the two ends. CDR1 is MGHRA, CDR2 YSYEKL, per germline. The CDR3 protein is CASSQVGGVYNSPLHF. The DNA of the CDR3 is TGCGCCAGCAGCCAAGTCGGAGGCGTCTATAATTCACCCCTCCACTTT.

V is TRBV20-1 and J is TRBJ2-1; tentative D call: TRBD1 (6 bases). This CDR3 comprises 12 residues. Looked up from germline, CDR1 is DFQATT and CDR2 is SNEGSKA (reference sequence). The CDR3 reads CSVGGSLGEQFF. The CDR3 coding sequence is TGCAGCGTAGGGGGTAGCCTGGGTGAGCAGTTCTTC.

This clonotype appeared many times. The chain joins TRBV6-4 to TRBJ1-1; D uncertain. CDR3 length: 15 residues. Germline V gene lookup returns CDR1 MRHNA and CDR2 SNTAGT. V dropped 2 bases and J dropped 0 bases, with 10 bases sitting between them. CDR3 bases: TGTGCCAGCAGTGACAAAGTTGGTTTGAACACTGAAGCTTTCTTT. Residues: CASSDKVGLNTEAFF.

This clonotype was found many times. The rearrangement uses TRBV20-1 and TRBJ2-7; 8 bases align to TRBD2. J gave up 3 bases and V 0 bases, and 10 bases lay outside the gene matches. The germline V gene has CDR1 DFQATT and CDR2 SNEGSKA (reference sequence). CDR3 size: 16 residues. CDR3 region: CSARDVMRGENYEQYF. CDR3 DNA: TGCAGTGCTAGAGATGTTATGCGGGGGGAGAACTACGAGCAGTACTTC.

This clonotype came up a few times. The chain employs TRBV7-9 and TRBJ2-1, with 8 bases fitting TRBD1. Trimming removed 4 bases from V and 5 bases from J; junction bases left unmatched: 7. Germline values: CDR1 SEHNR, CDR2 FQNEAQ (reference sequence). CDR3 length: 15 residues. The CDR3 reads CASSSRDRGNNEQFF. The CDR3 DNA reads as TGTGCCAGCAGCTCCAGAGACAGGGGTAACAATGAGCAGTTCTTC.

This clonotype was recorded only once. The rearrangement links TRBV20-1 to TRBJ1-2; unclear D gene. This CDR3 contains 14 residues. CDR1 is DFQATT and CDR2 is SNEGSKA in the germline V gene (reference sequence). V lost 3 bases to trimming and J lost 3 bases, with 14 bases between them. The CDR3 bases are TGCAGTGCTAGTGTTTCGGGTCTTGACTATGGCTACACCTTC. Protein sequence: CSASVSGLDYGYTF.

This clonotype showed up many times. The chain uses TRBV5-1 and TRBJ1-1; 10 positions match TRBD1. This CDR3 has 16 residues. Germline V lookup: CDR1 SGHRS, CDR2 YFSETQ. The V gene end was trimmed by 4 bases and the J gene end by 0 bases; junction bases not matched to a gene: 6. CDR3 amino acids: CASSLGTGVLNTEAFF. Here the CDR3 DNA reads TGCGCCAGCAGCCTCGGGACAGGGGTACTGAACACTGAAGCTTTCTTT. The full variable domain, rest sourced from reference TRBV5-1 and TRBJ1-1, is KAGVTQTPRYLIKTRGQQVTLSCSPISGHRSVSWYQQTPGQGLQFLFEYFSETQRNKGNFPGRFSGRQFSNSRSEMNVSTLELGDSALYLCASSLGTGVLNTEAFFGQGTRLTVV.

The chain uses TRBV27 and TRBJ1-2; maybe TRBD1 (6 bases). CDR3 length: 13 residues. CDR1 MNHEY and CDR2 SMNVEV come from the germline V gene (reference sequence). V was pared by 6 bases and J by 8 bases, with 16 bases between. The CDR3 bases are TGTGCCAGCAGCTCGACAGGAGGTTTAGGCTACACCTTC. Its protein is CASSSTGGLGYTF.

The rearrangement links TRBV7-2 to TRBJ1-2; D perhaps matches TRBD1 (6 bases). Germline V lookup: CDR1 SGHTA, CDR2 FQGNSA. The V end was cut by 2 bases, the J end by 7 bases, with 14 bases between. The CDR3 is 14 residues long. The CDR3 spells CASSLLRGGSGYTF. DNA for the CDR3: TGTGCCAGCAGCTTACTCAGGGGAGGGAGTGGCTACACCTTC.

This clonotype has a handful of counts. The rearrangement joins TRBV9 to TRBJ2-7; TRBD2 matches 8 bases. There are 16 residues in the CDR3. Germline lookup yields CDR1 SGDLS and CDR2 YYNGEE. The V gene end was trimmed by 0 bases and the J gene end by 3 bases; junction bases not matched to a gene: 8. The CDR3 spells CASSVVPAGAFYEQYF. The CDR3 DNA sequence: TGTGCCAGCAGCGTAGTGCCAGCGGGAGCCTTCTACGAGCAGTACTTC. Drawing the rest from reference TRBV9 and TRBJ2-7, the complete variable domain is DSGVTQTPKHLITATGQRVTLRCSPRSGDLSVYWYQQSLDQGLQFLIQYYNGEERAKGNILERFSAQQFPDLHSELNLSSLELGDSALYFCASSVVPAGAFYEQYFGPGTRLTVT.

This chain links TRBV15 with TRBJ1-5; 7 bases match TRBD1. The germline V gene encodes CDR1 LNHNV and CDR2 YYDKDF (reference sequence). CDR3 length: 13 amino acids. After removal of 8 bases from V and 5 bases from J, the junction contained 6 bases not matched to a gene. CDR3 coding DNA: TGTGCCACCGGTCGACAGGGTGATCAGCCCCAGCATTTT. Its protein product is CATGRQGDQPQHF.

This clonotype was seen repeatedly, ten times or more. The V gene is TRBV20-1, the J gene TRBJ2-1, with 12 bases matching TRBD2. CDR1 and CDR2 (germline): DFQATT, SNEGSKA (reference sequence). The CDR3 is 17 amino acids. After removal of 0 bases from V and 3 bases from J, the junction contained 6 bases not matched to a gene. This chain's CDR3 is CSARDASGRANYNEQFF. CDR3 DNA sequence: TGCAGTGCTAGAGATGCTAGCGGGAGGGCGAACTACAATGAGCAGTTCTTC.

This clonotype was counted many times. The chain couples TRBV7-6 to TRBJ2-7; the D gene is possibly TRBD2 (7 bases). Trimming pared 4 bases from V and 0 bases from J, leaving 16 bases between. The germline gives CDR1 SGHVS, CDR2 FNYEAQ. The CDR3 consists of 16 residues. The CDR3 sequence is CASSYEGGGSSYEQYF. CDR3 sequence (DNA): TGTGCCAGCAGCTATGAGGGGGGGGGGAGCTCCTACGAGCAGTACTTC.

The chain carries TRBV6-4 and TRBJ2-5; TRBD1 matches 7 bases. Germline lookup yields CDR1 MRHNA and CDR2 SNTAGT. There are 15 residues in the CDR3. Losses at the gene ends were 6 bases for V and 6 bases for J; bases not matched to a gene: 13. CDR3 protein: CASRLRGLVWKTQYF. CDR3 bases: TGTGCCAGCAGACTAAGGGGGCTAGTTTGGAAGACCCAGTACTTC.

In its sample, this clonotype was seen many times. The rearrangement uses TRBV5-1 and TRBJ1-4; 7 positions agree with TRBD1. Germline lookup yields CDR1 SGHRS and CDR2 YFSETQ. Losses at the gene ends were 4 bases for V and 8 bases for J; bases not matched to a gene: 17. The CDR3 length is 17 residues. The CDR3 DNA follows: TGCGCCAGCAGCCAATCCCCGACAGGGAGGCTACGAGAAAAACTGTTTTTT. Translated: CASSQSPTGRLREKLFF.

This clonotype was recorded many times. This sequence joins TRBV20-1 and TRBJ2-5; tentatively, D is TRBD1 or TRBD2 (5 bases each). Germline-derived CDR1 and CDR2 are DFQATT and SNEGSKA (reference sequence). V was cut by 3 bases and J by 2 bases, with 16 bases left in between. The CDR3 is 15 amino acids. The CDR3 protein is CSASGTEEIQETQYF. DNA for the CDR3: TGCAGTGCTAGCGGGACGGAAGAAATTCAAGAGACCCAGTACTTC.

The V gene is TRBV11-2, the J gene TRBJ2-3, with 7 bases fitting TRBD2. V shed 5 bases, J shed 2 bases, and the junction held 10 bases outside the gene matches. The V gene's germline CDR1 is SGHAT and CDR2 FQNNGV. The CDR3 covers 16 residues. The CDR3 protein is CASSPPGGGFTDTQYF. CDR3 nucleotide sequence: TGTGCCAGCAGCCCTCCTGGCGGGGGTTTCACAGATACGCAGTATTTT.

The chain combines TRBV10-2 with TRBJ2-2; 9 bases are shared with TRBD2. CDR3 length: 14 residues. Trimming took 3 bases from V and 4 from J; bases not matched to a gene: 0. Germline V gene sequence: CDR1 WSHSY, CDR2 SAAADI. The CDR3: CASSEAGGTGELFF. DNA of the CDR3: TGCGCCAGCAGTGAAGCGGGAGGCACCGGGGAGCTGTTTTTT.

This clonotype occurred a few times. The germline gene is not matched at one end of the junction; a read error may be the cause. V gene TRBV28 combines with J gene TRBJ1-1; tentative D call: TRBD1 (5 bases). Germline V gives CDR1 MDHEN, CDR2 SYDVKM. The CDR3 covers 12 residues. CDR3 nucleotides: TGTGCCAGCAGTATCCAGGGTACTGGAGCTTTCTTT. Translated: CASSIQGTGAFF.

This clonotype was seen only a few times. The chain links TRBV27 to TRBJ2-4, with D perhaps TRBD2 (6 bases). Germline lookup yields CDR1 MNHEY and CDR2 SMNVEV (reference sequence). Deletions cut 5 bases from V and 0 bases from J, with 14 bases between. The CDR3 is 16 residues long. As DNA, the CDR3 is TGTGCCAGCAGTCCGACGGGGGTCCTAGCCAAAAACATTCAGTACTTC. This gives the protein CASSPTGVLAKNIQYF.